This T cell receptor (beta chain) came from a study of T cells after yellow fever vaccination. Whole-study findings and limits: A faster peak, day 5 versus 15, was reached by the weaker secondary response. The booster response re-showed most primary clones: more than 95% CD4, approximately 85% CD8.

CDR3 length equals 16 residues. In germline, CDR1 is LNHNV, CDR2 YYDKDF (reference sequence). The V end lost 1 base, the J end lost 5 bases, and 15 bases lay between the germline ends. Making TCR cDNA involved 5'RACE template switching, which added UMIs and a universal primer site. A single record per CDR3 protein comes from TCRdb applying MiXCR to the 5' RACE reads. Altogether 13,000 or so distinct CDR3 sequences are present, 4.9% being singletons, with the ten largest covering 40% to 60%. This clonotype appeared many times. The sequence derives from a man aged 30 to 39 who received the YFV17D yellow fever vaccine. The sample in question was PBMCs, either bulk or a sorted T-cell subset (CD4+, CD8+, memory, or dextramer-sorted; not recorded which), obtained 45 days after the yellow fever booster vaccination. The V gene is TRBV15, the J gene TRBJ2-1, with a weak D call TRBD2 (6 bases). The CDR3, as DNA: TGTGCCACCAGCAGAGCTTGGCAAGCGGGCGACAATGAGCAGTTCTTC. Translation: CATSRAWQAGDNEQFF.